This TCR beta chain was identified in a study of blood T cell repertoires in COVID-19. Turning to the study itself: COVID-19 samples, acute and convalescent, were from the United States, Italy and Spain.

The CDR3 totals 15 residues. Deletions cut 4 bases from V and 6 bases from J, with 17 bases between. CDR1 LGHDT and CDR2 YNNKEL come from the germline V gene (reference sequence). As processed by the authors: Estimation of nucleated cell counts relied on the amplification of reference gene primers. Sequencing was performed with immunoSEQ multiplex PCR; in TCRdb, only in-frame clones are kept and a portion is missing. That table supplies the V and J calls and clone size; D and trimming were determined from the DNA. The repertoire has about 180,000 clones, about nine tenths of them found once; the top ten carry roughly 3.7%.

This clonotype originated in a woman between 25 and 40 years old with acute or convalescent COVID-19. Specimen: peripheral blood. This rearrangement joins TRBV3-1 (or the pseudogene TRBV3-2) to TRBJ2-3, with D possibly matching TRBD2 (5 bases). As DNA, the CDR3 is TGTGCCAGCAGCCGGACTCTCTTTTATATGGATACGCAGTATTTT. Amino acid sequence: CASSRTLFYMDTQYF.